This TCR beta chain comes out of a study of T cell responses to AZD1222 COVID-19 vaccine. Study-level background: Doses given second, at about 4 or about 12 weeks, were pooled.

Study findings and constraints: Without day 14 samples, only post-peak T cell repertoires were studied. Spike-wide coverage was observed for vaccine-associated CD4 TCRs, with dominant responses at 160-218 and 743-854. A reported finding is that nearly half of spike-specific TCRs target unmutated variant regions.

Profiled with immunoSEQ multiplex PCR; TCRdb holds only in-frame clones, not every one. The sample yields roughly 150,000 clones, about 92% seen once. In germline, CDR1 is GTSNPN, CDR2 SVGIG (reference sequence). Trimming removed 8 bases at V and 4 bases at J, with 12 bases between. This CDR3 is 12 amino acids long. Note on this clone: What it binds is unknown.

The V call is TRBV30, the J call TRBJ2-1; tentatively, D is TRBD1 (6 bases). Source: peripheral blood, taken on day 0 of AZD1222 vaccination. This clonotype was sampled from an adult in good health. The CDR3 sequence is CAGKTGYNEQFF. The CDR3 nucleotides are TGTGCCGGGAAAACAGGGTACAATGAGCAGTTCTTC.